This TCR beta chain stems from a study of T cell changes during pregnancy in multiple sclerosis. Data came from immunoSEQ multiplex PCR; TCRdb stores just in-frame clones and leaves some out. The table lists around 61,000 clones, roughly 89% of them singletons. The specimen was peripheral blood from another person, used as feeder cells. This receptor was identified in a human donor whose cells served as feeder cells for cultures in a pregnancy study.

The CDR3 nucleotides read TGCGCCAGCAGCTTGGGGGAACCAAATGGCTACACCTTC. Translation gives CASSLGEPNGYTF. The V gene is TRBV5-1, the J gene TRBJ1-2; D uncertain. V was clipped by 0 bases and J by 6 bases, with 9 bases between them. The V gene's germline CDR1 is SGHRS and CDR2 YFSETQ. The CDR3 extends over 13 amino acids. Filled out from reference TRBV5-1 and TRBJ1-2, the complete variable domain reads KAGVTQTPRYLIKTRGQQVTLSCSPISGHRSVSWYQQTPGQGLQFLFEYFSETQRNKGNFPGRFSGRQFSNSRSEMNVSTLELGDSALYLCASSLGEPNGYTFGSGTRLTVV.